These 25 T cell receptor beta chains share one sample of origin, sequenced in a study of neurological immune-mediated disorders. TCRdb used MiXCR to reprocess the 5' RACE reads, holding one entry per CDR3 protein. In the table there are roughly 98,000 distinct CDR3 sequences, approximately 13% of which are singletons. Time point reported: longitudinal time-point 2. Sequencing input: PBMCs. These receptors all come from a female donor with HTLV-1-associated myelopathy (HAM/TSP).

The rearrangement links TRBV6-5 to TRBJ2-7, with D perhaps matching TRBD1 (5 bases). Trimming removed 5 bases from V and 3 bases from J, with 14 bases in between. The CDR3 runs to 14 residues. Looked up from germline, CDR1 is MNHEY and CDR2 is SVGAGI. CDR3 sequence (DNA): TGTGCCAGCAGTAGAAAAACAGGTGACTACGAGCAGTACTTC. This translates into CASSRKTGDYEQYF.

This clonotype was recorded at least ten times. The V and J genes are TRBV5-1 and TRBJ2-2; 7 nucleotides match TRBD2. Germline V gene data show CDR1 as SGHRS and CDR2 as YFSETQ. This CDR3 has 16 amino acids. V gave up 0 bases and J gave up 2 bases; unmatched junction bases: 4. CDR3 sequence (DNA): TGCGCCAGCAGCTTGGGGGCTAGCGGAAACACCGGGGAGCTGTTTTTT. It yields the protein CASSLGASGNTGELFF.

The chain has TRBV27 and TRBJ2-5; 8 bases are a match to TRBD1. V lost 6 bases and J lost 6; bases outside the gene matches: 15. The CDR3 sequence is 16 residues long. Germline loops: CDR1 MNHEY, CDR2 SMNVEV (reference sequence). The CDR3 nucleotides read TGTGCCAGCAGCCCCTCCGACAGGGGTTTCGGAAAGACCCAGTACTTC. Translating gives CASSPSDRGFGKTQYF.

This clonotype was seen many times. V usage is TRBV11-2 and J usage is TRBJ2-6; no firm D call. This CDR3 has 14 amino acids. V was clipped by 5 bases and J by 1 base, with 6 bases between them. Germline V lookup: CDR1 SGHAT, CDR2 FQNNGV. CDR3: CASSAFSGANVLTF. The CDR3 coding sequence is TGTGCCAGCAGCGCATTTTCTGGGGCCAACGTCCTGACTTTC.

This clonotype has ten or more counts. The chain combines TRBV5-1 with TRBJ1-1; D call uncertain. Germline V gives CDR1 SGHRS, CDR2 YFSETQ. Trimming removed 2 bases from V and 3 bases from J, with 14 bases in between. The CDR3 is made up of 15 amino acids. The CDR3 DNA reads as TGCGCCAGCAGCTTAGACGGGAATCATTACACTGAAGCTTTCTTT. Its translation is CASSLDGNHYTEAFF.

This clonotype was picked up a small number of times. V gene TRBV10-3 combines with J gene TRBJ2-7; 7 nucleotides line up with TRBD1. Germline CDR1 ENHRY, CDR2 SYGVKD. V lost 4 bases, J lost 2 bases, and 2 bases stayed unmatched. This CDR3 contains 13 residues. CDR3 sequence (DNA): TGTGCCATCAGTGGGACAGGACCCTACGAGCAGTACTTC. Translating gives CAISGTGPYEQYF.

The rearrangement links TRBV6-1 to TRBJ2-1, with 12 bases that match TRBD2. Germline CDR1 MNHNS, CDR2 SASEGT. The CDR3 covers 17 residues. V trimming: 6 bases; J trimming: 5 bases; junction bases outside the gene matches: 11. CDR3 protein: CASREYLLAGGHNEQFF. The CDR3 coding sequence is TGTGCCAGCAGGGAATATTTACTAGCGGGAGGACACAATGAGCAGTTCTTC.

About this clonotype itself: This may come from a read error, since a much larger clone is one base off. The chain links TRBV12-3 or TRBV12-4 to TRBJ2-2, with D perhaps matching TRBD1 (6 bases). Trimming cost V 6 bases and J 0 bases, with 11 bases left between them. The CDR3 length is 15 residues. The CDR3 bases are TGTGCCAGCAGGTCCGGACAGCCGAACACCGGGGAGCTGTTTTTT. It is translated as CASRSGQPNTGELFF.

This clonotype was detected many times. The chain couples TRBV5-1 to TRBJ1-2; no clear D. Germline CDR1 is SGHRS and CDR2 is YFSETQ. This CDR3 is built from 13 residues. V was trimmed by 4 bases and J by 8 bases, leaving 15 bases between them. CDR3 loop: CASSEKALLGYTF. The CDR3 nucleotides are TGCGCCAGCAGCGAGAAGGCTCTGTTGGGCTACACCTTC.

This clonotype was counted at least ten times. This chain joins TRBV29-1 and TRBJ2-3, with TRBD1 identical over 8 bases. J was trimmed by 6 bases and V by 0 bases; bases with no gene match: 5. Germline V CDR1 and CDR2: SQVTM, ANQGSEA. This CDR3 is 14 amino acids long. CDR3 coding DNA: TGCAGCGTTGAAGATTTCACAGGGGGGGATACGCAGTATTTT. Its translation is CSVEDFTGGDTQYF.

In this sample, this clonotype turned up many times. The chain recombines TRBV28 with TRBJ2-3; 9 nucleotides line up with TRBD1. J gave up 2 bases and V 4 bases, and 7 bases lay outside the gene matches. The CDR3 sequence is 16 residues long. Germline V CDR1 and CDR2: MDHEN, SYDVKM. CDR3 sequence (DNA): TGTGCCAGCAGTTCTCCCGGGACAGGGTCCACAGATACGCAGTATTTT. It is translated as CASSSPGTGSTDTQYF.

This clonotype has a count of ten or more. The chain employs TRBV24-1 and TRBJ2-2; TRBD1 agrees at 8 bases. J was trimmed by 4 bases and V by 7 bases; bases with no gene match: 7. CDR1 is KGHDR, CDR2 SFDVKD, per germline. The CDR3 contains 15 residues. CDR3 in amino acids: CATRVDRDSTGELFF. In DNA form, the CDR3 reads TGTGCCACCAGGGTGGACAGGGATAGCACCGGGGAGCTGTTTTTT.

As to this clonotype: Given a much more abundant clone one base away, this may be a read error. The CDR3 spells CDSSLDRHNIYEQYF. As DNA, the CDR3 is TGTGACAGCAGCTTAGATAGACACAATATCTACGAGCAGTACTTC. This sequence joins TRBV11-2 and TRBJ2-7; unclear D gene. Germline CDR1 SGHAT, CDR2 FQNNGV. This CDR3 has 15 residues.

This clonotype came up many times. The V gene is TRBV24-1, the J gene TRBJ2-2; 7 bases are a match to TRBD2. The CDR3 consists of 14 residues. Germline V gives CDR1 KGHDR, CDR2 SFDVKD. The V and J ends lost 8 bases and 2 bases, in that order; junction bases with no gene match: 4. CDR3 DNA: TGTGCCACCAACACGGGGGGAAACACCGGGGAGCTGTTTTTT. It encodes CATNTGGNTGELFF.

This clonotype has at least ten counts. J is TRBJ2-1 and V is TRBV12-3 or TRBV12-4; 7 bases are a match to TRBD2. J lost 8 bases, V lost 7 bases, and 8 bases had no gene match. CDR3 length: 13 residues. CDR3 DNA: TGTGCCAGCACCCTCTCGGCGGGGGATGAGCAGTTCTTC. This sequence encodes CASTLSAGDEQFF.

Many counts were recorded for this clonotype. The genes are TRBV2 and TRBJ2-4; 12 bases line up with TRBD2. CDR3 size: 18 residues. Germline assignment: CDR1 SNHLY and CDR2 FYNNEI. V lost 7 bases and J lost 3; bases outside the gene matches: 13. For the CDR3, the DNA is TGTGCCAGCACCGGACTAGCGGGGTTCCACGAGGGCAAAAACATTCAGTACTTC. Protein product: CASTGLAGFHEGKNIQYF.

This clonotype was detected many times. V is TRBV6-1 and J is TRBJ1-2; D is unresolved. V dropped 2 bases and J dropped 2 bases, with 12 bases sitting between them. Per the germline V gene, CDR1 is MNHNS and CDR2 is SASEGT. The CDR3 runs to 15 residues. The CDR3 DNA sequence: TGTGCCAGCAGTGAAATCGGACTGTCGAACTATGGCTACACCTTC. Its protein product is CASSEIGLSNYGYTF.

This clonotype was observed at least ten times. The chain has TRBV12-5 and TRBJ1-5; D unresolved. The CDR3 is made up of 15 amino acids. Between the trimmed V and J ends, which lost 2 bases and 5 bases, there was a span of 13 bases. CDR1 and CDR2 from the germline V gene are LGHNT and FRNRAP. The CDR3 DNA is TGTGCTAGTGGTTTGTGGGGTGTGAAAGATCAGCCCCAGCATTTT. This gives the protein CASGLWGVKDQPQHF.

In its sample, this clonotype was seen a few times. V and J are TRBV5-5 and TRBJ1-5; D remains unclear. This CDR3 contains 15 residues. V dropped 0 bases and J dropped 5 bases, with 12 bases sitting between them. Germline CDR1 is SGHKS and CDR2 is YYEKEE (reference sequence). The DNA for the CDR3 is TGTGCCAGCAGCTTGGCGGGTTTTGGGGATCAGCCCCAGCATTTT. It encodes CASSLAGFGDQPQHF.

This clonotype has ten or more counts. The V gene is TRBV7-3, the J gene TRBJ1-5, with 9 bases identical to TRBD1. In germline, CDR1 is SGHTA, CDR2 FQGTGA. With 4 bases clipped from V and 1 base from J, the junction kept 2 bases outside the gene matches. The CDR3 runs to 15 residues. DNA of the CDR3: TGTGCCAGCAGCTCGACAGGGGGAAGCAATCAGCCCCAGCATTTT. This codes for CASSSTGGSNQPQHF.

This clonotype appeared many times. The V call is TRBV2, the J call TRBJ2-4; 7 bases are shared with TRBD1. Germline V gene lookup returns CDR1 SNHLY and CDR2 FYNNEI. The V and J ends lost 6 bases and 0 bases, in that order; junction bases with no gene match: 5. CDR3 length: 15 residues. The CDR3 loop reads CASSRDSLAKNIQYF. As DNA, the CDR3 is TGTGCCAGCAGCCGGGACAGTCTAGCCAAAAACATTCAGTACTTC.

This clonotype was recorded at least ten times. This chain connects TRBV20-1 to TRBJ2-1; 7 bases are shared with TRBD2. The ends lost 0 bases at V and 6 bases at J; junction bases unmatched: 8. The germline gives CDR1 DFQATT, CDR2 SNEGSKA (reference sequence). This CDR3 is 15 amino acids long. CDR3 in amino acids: CSARDSVGGFNEQFF. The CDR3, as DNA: TGCAGTGCTAGAGATTCGGTCGGGGGGTTCAATGAGCAGTTCTTC.

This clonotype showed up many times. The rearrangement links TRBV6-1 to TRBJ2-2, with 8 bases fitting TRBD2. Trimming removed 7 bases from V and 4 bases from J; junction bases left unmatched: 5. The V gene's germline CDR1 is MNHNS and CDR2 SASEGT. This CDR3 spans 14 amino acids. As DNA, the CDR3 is TGTGCCAGCAATCGGGGGGGGTCCACCGGGGAGCTGTTTTTT. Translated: CASNRGGSTGELFF.

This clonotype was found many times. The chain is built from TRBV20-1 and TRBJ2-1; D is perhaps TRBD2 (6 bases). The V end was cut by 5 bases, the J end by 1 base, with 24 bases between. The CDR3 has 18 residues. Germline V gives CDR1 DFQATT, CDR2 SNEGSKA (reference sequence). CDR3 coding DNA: TGCAGTGCTCGCACCAGGGTTGTCTCGGGAGTATCCTACAATGAGCAGTTCTTC. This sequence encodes CSARTRVVSGVSYNEQFF.

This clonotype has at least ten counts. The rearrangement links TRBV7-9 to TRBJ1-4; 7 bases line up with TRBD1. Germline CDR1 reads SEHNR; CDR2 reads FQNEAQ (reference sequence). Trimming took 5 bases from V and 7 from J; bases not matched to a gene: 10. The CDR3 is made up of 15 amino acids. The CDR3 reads CASSEIGSGGEKLFF. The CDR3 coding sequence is TGTGCCAGCAGCGAGATCGGCTCAGGGGGTGAAAAACTGTTTTTT.